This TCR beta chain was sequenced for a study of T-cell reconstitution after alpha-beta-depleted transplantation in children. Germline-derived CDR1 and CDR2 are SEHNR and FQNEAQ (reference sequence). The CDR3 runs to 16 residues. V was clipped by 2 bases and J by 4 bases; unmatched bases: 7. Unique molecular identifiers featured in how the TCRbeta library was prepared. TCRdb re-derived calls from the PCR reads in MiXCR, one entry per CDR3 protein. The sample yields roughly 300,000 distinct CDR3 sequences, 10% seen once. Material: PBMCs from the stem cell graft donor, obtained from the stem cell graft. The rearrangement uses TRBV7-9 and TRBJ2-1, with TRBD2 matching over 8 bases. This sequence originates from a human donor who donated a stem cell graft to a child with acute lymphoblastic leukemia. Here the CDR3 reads CASSLYGLAGYNEQFF. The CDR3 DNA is TGTGCCAGCAGCTTATATGGCCTAGCGGGTTACAATGAGCAGTTCTTC.